Sequencing of this T cell receptor (beta chain) was carried out in a study of T cell responses to AZD1222 COVID-19 vaccine. The V gene's germline CDR1 is SGHNT and CDR2 YYREEE (reference sequence). Trimming cost V 0 bases and J 8 bases, with 8 bases left between them. CDR3 length equals 12 residues. Method: immunoSEQ multiplex PCR; TCRdb's copy keeps in-frame clones and lacks some. Of fewer than 200,000 clones listed, under 95% were seen once; the top ten hold roughly 4.3%. This sample comprised peripheral blood, obtained on day 0 of MenACWY control vaccination. The TCR originated in an adult in good health. The chain has TRBV5-4 and TRBJ1-2; tentatively, D is TRBD1 (5 bases). The CDR3 bases are TGTGCCAGCAGCTTGGGACAGCGGGGCTACACCTTC. This encodes CASSLGQRGYTF.